This T cell receptor beta chain was sequenced during a study of Ad26.COV2.S vaccination and SARS-CoV-2 variants. As concerns this clone: Its antigen is currently unknown. Other DNA sequences of this sample code for an identical CDR3.

TCRdb's copy holds only in-frame clones and misses some; the assay was immunoSEQ multiplex PCR. This table holds approximately 420,000 clones, approximately 90% found once. The treatment: around 19 received Ad26.COV2.S at low or high dose, single or two shots; 5 received placebo; per-sample allocation not given. Sampling occurred on day 63 after the first vaccine or placebo injection. Expression of Wuhan-strain SARS-CoV-2 spike came from the Ad26 vector that formed the vaccine. CDR1 and CDR2 (germline): SGHNT, YYREEE (reference sequence). Trimming took off 0 bases at V and 4 bases at J, with 10 bases between the two ends. The CDR3 consists of 14 residues. Study-wide results and caveats: Total responses of T cells may have been underestimated by the analyses of TCR breadth and depth.

The chain combines TRBV5-4 with TRBJ1-1; possibly TRBD1 for D (6 bases). This clonotype originated in a person aged 18-65 years who received the Ad26.COV2.S COVID-19 vaccine or a placebo. The sequenced sample was peripheral blood, obtained in a trial of Ad26.COV2.S vaccine versus placebo. In DNA form, the CDR3 reads TGTGCCAGCAGCTTGGCCGTAGGGGGCACTGAAGCTTTCTTT. Protein product: CASSLAVGGTEAFF.